Below are 28 T cell receptor beta chains sequenced from a single sample in a study of T cell responses to AZD1222 COVID-19 vaccine. TCRdb's copy holds only in-frame clones and misses some; the assay was immunoSEQ multiplex PCR. The sample includes 150,000 to 200,000 clones, around 90% seen only once; the top ten take 3.6%. The specimen was peripheral blood, collected 28 days after the second dose of the MenACWY control vaccine. The receptor set was obtained from an adult who received the MenACWY meningococcal vaccine as a control.

V gene TRBV7-3 combines with J gene TRBJ2-3; D gene ambiguous. The CDR3 is made up of 13 amino acids. Germline V CDR1 and CDR2: SGHTA, FQGTGA. V was trimmed by 2 bases and J by 4 bases, leaving 7 bases between them. CDR3 DNA sequence: TGTGCCAGCAGCTTAGGCCCTCCAGATACGCAGTATTTT. Its protein is CASSLGPPDTQYF.

This clone was counted once. The chain combines TRBV25-1 with TRBJ2-1, with D maybe TRBD2 (6 bases). The CDR3 contains 15 residues. The ends were cut back, 5 bases at V and 7 bases at J, with 18 bases in the middle. Germline loops: CDR1 MGHDK, CDR2 SYGVNS. CDR3 coding DNA: TGTGCCAGCAGTCTACCTCCCGGGACTCGGAATGAGCAGTTCTTC. It codes for CASSLPPGTRNEQFF.

The chain combines TRBV19 with TRBJ1-4, with TRBD1 as a possible D gene (6 bases). The CDR3 loop spans 13 amino acids. V was clipped by 6 bases and J by 7 bases, with 12 bases between them. Germline V gene data show CDR1 as LNHDA and CDR2 as SQIVND (reference sequence). The CDR3 nucleotides are TGTGCCAGTAGCCAGGGGTGGGCTGAAAAACTGTTTTTT. It yields the protein CASSQGWAEKLFF.

V and J are TRBV11-2 and TRBJ1-2; D perhaps matches TRBD1 (6 bases). V dropped 1 base and J dropped 8 bases, with 11 bases sitting between them. The CDR3 is made up of 13 amino acids. The germline CDR1 and CDR2 sequences are SGHAT and FQNNGV. In DNA, the CDR3 is TGTGCCAGCAGCTTAGTCAGGGGAGGAGGCTACACCTTC. Its protein product is CASSLVRGGGYTF.

The rearrangement links TRBV7-9 to TRBJ2-7; the match to TRBD2 covers 8 bases. The germline gives CDR1 SEHNR, CDR2 FQNEAQ (reference sequence). The ends lost 4 bases at V and 6 bases at J; junction bases unmatched: 8. The CDR3 sequence is 14 residues long. DNA of the CDR3: TGTGCCAGCAGCTCTAGGACTAGCATCGGCGAGCAGTACTTC. It encodes CASSSRTSIGEQYF.

About this clone itself: Without the conserved terminal phenylalanine or tryptophan, this CDR3 likely stems from a read error. Because the CDR3's place on the DNA is in doubt, the DNA is left out and the CDR3 is given as listed by TCRdb. The chain uses TRBV6-5 and TRBJ1-2; the D segment call TRBD1 is taken from the table without a DNA check. The CDR3 contains 10 residues when both ends are counted. The germline V gene has CDR1 MNHEY and CDR2 SVGAGI. CDR3 region: CASSGTGVSV.

The genes are TRBV29-1 and TRBJ2-3; no clear D gene. CDR1 is SQVTM and CDR2 is ANQGSEA in the germline V gene. V was shortened by 7 bases and J by 5 bases, with 13 bases between the two germline ends. The CDR3 consists of 12 residues. The CDR3 nucleotides are TGCAGCGGGCGCTCGGGCCAAGATACGCAGTATTTT. This codes for CSGRSGQDTQYF.

As DNA, the CDR3 is TGTGCCAGCAGTCCTAGCGGGAGGGCCGAGACCCAGTACTTC. Protein product: CASSPSGRAETQYF. The chain links TRBV28 to TRBJ2-5; 12 nucleotides agree with TRBD2. The CDR3 is made up of 14 amino acids. Germline values: CDR1 MDHEN, CDR2 SYDVKM. J lost 5 bases, V lost 5 bases, and 3 bases had no gene match.

The gene calls are TRBV7-9 and TRBJ2-7, with a weak D call TRBD1 (6 bases). The V and J ends lost 4 bases and 5 bases respectively, with 15 bases between them. CDR1 and CDR2 (germline): SEHNR, FQNEAQ (reference sequence). The CDR3 length is 14 residues. CDR3 amino acids: CASSWMTSGDEQYF. The CDR3 region has the DNA TGTGCCAGCAGCTGGATGACTTCAGGGGACGAGCAGTACTTC.

V gene TRBV12-3 or TRBV12-4 combines with J gene TRBJ2-1; 8 bases are shared with TRBD1. Germline trimming cut 1 base from V and 10 bases from J; bases unmatched to any gene: 3. CDR3 size: 13 residues. This CDR3 reads CASSLGWDREQFF. The CDR3 DNA reads as TGTGCCAGCAGTTTAGGATGGGACAGGGAGCAGTTCTTC.

This chain uses TRBV28 with TRBJ2-7; possibly TRBD1 for D (5 bases). Germline CDR1 reads MDHEN; CDR2 reads SYDVKM. CDR3 length: 15 residues. Trimming stripped 6 bases from V and 3 bases from J, with 18 bases between. CDR3 in DNA: TGTGCCAGCAGGCGAACAGGAACCCCTAACTACGAGCAGTACTTC. This gives the protein CASRRTGTPNYEQYF.

V gene TRBV30 combines with J gene TRBJ2-7, with D possibly TRBD1 on 8 matching bases. Germline assignment: CDR1 GTSNPN and CDR2 SVGIG (reference sequence). The CDR3 loop spans 15 amino acids. V was shortened by 1 base and J by 2 bases, with 15 bases between the two germline ends. The CDR3 DNA is TGTGCCTGGAGTGGCCACAGGGGGGGAGCCTACGAGCAGTACTTC. This codes for CAWSGHRGGAYEQYF. The variable domain in full, with the rest retrieved from reference TRBV30 and TRBJ2-7, is SQTIHQWPATLVQPVGSPLSLECTVEGTSNPNLYWYRQAAGRGLQLLFYSVGIGQISSEVPQNLSASRPQDRQFILSSKKLLLSDSGFYLCAWSGHRGGAYEQYFGPGTRLTVT.

This sequence joins TRBV27 and TRBJ2-2, with 8 bases that match TRBD2. The V gene's germline CDR1 is MNHEY and CDR2 SMNVEV (reference sequence). V lost 2 bases, J lost 6 bases, and 5 bases stayed unmatched. The CDR3 sequence is 15 residues long. The CDR3 spells CASSLLAGGAGELFF. In DNA form, the CDR3 reads TGTGCCAGCAGTTTACTGGCGGGAGGAGCCGGGGAGCTGTTTTTT.

The chain carries TRBV24-1 and TRBJ1-1, with a tentative D call TRBD1 (6 bases). The CDR3 is 15 amino acids. CDR1 is KGHDR and CDR2 is SFDVKD in the germline V gene. V lost 4 bases and J 0 bases, leaving 11 bases between the germline ends. The CDR3, as DNA: TGTGCCACCAGTGACTCCAGGGGCCTGAACACTGAAGCTTTCTTT. Translating gives CATSDSRGLNTEAFF.

This rearrangement joins TRBV7-9 to TRBJ1-1; a possible D gene is TRBD1 (5 bases). The CDR3 is 13 amino acids. Trimming removed 1 base from V and 10 bases from J, with 13 bases in between. Germline V lookup: CDR1 SEHNR, CDR2 FQNEAQ (reference sequence). CDR3 sequence reads: CASSLGGDGGAFF. CDR3 coding DNA: TGTGCCAGCAGCTTAGGTGGCGACGGGGGAGCTTTCTTT.

V usage is TRBV24-1 and J usage is TRBJ1-1; 11 bases are shared with TRBD1. The J segment lost 6 bases and the V segment lost 3 bases, leaving 2 bases of the junction unmatched. The CDR3 totals 14 residues. The germline gives CDR1 KGHDR, CDR2 SFDVKD. CDR3: CATSDRDRGAEAFF. CDR3 bases: TGTGCCACCAGTGATCGGGACAGGGGGGCTGAAGCTTTCTTT.

The rearrangement joins TRBV7-4 to TRBJ2-2, with D tentatively TRBD1 (5 bases). The CDR3 length is 14 residues. The germline V gene has CDR1 SGHVT and CDR2 SQSDAQ. In nucleotides, the CDR3 is TGTGCTCCCGTAAAGGCAATAGGGGCCGGGGAGCTGTTTTTT. It yields the protein CAPVKAIGAGELFF.

Only one count was recorded for this clone. The chain has TRBV29-1 and TRBJ1-1; 9 bases map to TRBD1. From germline, CDR1 is SQVTM and CDR2 ANQGSEA. This CDR3 spans 11 amino acids. The trim removed 3 bases at V and 10 bases at J, leaving 3 bases unmatched. The CDR3 sequence is CSVDWGQGAFF. The CDR3 DNA sequence: TGCAGCGTTGATTGGGGACAGGGAGCTTTCTTT.

V usage is TRBV28 and J usage is TRBJ1-6; the match to TRBD1 covers 8 bases. V shed 6 bases, J shed 8 bases, and the junction held 6 bases outside the gene matches. This CDR3 region has 14 residues. Germline CDR1 reads MDHEN; CDR2 reads SYDVKM. The CDR3 DNA reads TGTGCCAGCAGCTACGGACAGGGAGATTCACCCCTCCACTTT. Translated, it gives CASSYGQGDSPLHF.

This rearrangement joins TRBV15 to TRBJ2-7; 8 bases agree with TRBD2. CDR3 size: 13 residues. Trimming took 5 bases from V and 6 from J; bases not matched to a gene: 6. Germline V gene data show CDR1 as LNHNV and CDR2 as YYDKDF (reference sequence). CDR3 sequence reads: CATSGGAGGEQYF. The CDR3 coding sequence is TGTGCCACCAGCGGCGGGGCGGGGGGCGAGCAGTACTTC.

The chain carries TRBV11-2 and TRBJ2-7; D remains unclear. The CDR3 has 14 amino acids. V gave up 3 bases and J gave up 6 bases, with 15 bases separating them. Germline values: CDR1 SGHAT, CDR2 FQNNGV. The CDR3 loop reads CASSLLGMSLEQYF. CDR3 sequence (DNA): TGTGCCAGCAGCTTGCTGGGGATGTCCCTCGAGCAGTACTTC.

This clone was observed a single time. The chain joins TRBV11-3 to TRBJ2-7; D is unclear. Between the trimmed V and J ends, which lost 5 bases and 2 bases, there was a span of 13 bases. The V gene's germline CDR1 is SGHNT and CDR2 YENEEA. CDR3 length: 14 amino acids. CDR3 loop: CASSRESGTYEQYF. The CDR3 DNA is TGTGCCAGCAGCCGAGAGTCTGGTACCTACGAGCAGTACTTC.

This clone is a singleton in its sample. This sequence joins TRBV5-6 and TRBJ1-2; a possible D gene is TRBD1 (6 bases). The CDR3 covers 14 residues. V was trimmed by 0 bases and J by 4 bases, leaving 10 bases between them. The germline V gene encodes CDR1 SGHDT and CDR2 YYEEEE. The CDR3 loop is CASSLDRVAYGYTF. In nucleotides, the CDR3 is TGTGCCAGCAGCTTGGACAGGGTTGCCTATGGCTACACCTTC.

The V call is TRBV6-5, the J call TRBJ1-2; D possibly corresponds to TRBD1 (6 bases). CDR1 MNHEY and CDR2 SVGAGI come from the germline V gene. This CDR3 spans 15 amino acids. The ends were cut back, 2 bases at V and 2 bases at J, with 12 bases in the middle. CDR3 DNA: TGTGCCAGCAGTTACACGCTCGGACAGAACTATGGCTACACCTTC. As protein: CASSYTLGQNYGYTF.

The V gene is TRBV2, the J gene TRBJ2-1; 8 bases align to TRBD2. Germline lookup yields CDR1 SNHLY and CDR2 FYNNEI. The V and J ends lost 7 bases and 6 bases, in that order; junction bases with no gene match: 2. The CDR3 runs to 12 residues. The chain's CDR3 is CASIREGNEQFF. Written as DNA, the CDR3 is TGTGCCAGCATACGGGAGGGCAATGAGCAGTTCTTC.

This chain links TRBV19 with TRBJ1-5; the match to TRBD1 covers 8 bases. This CDR3 is 14 amino acids long. The germline V gene encodes CDR1 LNHDA and CDR2 SQIVND (reference sequence). V shed 5 bases, J shed 5 bases, and the junction held 5 bases outside the gene matches. The CDR3 protein is CASSQGAGDQPQHF. The CDR3 nucleotides are TGTGCCAGTAGTCAGGGGGCTGGGGATCAGCCCCAGCATTTT.

The V and J genes are TRBV12-3 or TRBV12-4 and TRBJ1-1; D not certain. Trimming took 3 bases from V and 3 from J, leaving 8 bases between them. The CDR3 is made up of 13 amino acids. In DNA form, the CDR3 reads TGTGCCAGCAGTTTGAACAGCTACACTGAAGCTTTCTTT. Amino acid sequence: CASSLNSYTEAFF.

V gene TRBV7-2 combines with J gene TRBJ1-1, with D possibly being TRBD1 (6 bases). The CDR3 loop spans 15 amino acids. Germline loops: CDR1 SGHTA, CDR2 FQGNSA. V was trimmed by 5 bases and J by 5 bases, leaving 18 bases between them. The CDR3 DNA reads TGTGCCAGCAGCCAGTCTAGGGGGGCTGGGACTGAAGCTTTCTTT. As protein: CASSQSRGAGTEAFF. The full variable domain, rest sourced from reference TRBV7-2 and TRBJ1-1, is GAGVSQSPSNKVTEKGKDVELRCDPISGHTALYWYRQSLGQGLEFLIYFQGNSAPDKSGLPSDRFSAERTGGSVSTLTIQRTQQEDSAVYLCASSQSRGAGTEAFFGQGTRLTVV.